The present entry profiles one TCR beta chain with its context. The source of the sample is a study of blood T cell repertoires in COVID-19. Looking at the study overall: The samples span acute and convalescent COVID-19 from the United States, Italy and Spain. The analysed material was cDNA or gDNA that came from T cells, B-cell-depleted T cells, or PBMCs.

In the source study's methods: Estimated nucleated cell counts came from reference gene primer amplification. Only in-frame clones appear in the TCRdb table, and some are missing; sequencing was by immunoSEQ multiplex PCR. The V and J calls and clone size were taken over from that table, and D and trimming were inferred from the DNA. The table lists under 350,000 clones, 89% of them singletons. This CDR3 is 14 amino acids long. CDR1 and CDR2 from the germline V gene are MDHEN and SYDVKM. The J segment lost 7 bases and the V segment lost 2 bases, leaving 5 bases of the junction unmatched. Sequenced sample: peripheral blood. The clonotype was recovered from a man aged 45 to 65 with acute or convalescent COVID-19. The V gene is TRBV28, the J gene TRBJ2-1, with 7 bases identical to TRBD1. The CDR3 region has the DNA TGTGCCAGCAGTTTAGCCAGGGGGAGAAATGAGCAGTTCTTC. The encoded protein is CASSLARGRNEQFF.